This T cell receptor (beta chain) originates from a study of response to subunit inactivated influenza vaccine. Study-level findings and limits: T cells newly recruited by each seasonal influenza vaccination are few, the authors suggested.

TCRdb fed the RT-PCR reads into MiXCR, producing one record per CDR3 protein. Among 550,000 to 650,000 distinct CDR3 sequences listed, about 11% were seen once. V was pared by 1 base and J by 2 bases, with 5 bases of the junction left unmatched. The CDR3 runs 16 residues. Per germline, CDR1 SGHTA and CDR2 FQGNSA. The table lists this clonotype with a few counts. Its specificity is unknown. The input for sequencing was PBMCs from blood, taken on the day of vaccination. The TCR comes from a man between 50 and 59 years old who received an inactivated influenza vaccine. The chain employs TRBV7-2 and TRBJ2-7, with 10 bases matching TRBD2. Here the CDR3 reads CASSLEGLAGAYEQYF. The CDR3 nucleotides are TGTGCCAGCAGCTTAGAGGGTCTAGCGGGAGCCTACGAGCAGTACTTC. Drawing the rest from reference TRBV7-2 and TRBJ2-7, the complete variable domain is GAGVSQSPSNKVTEKGKDVELRCDPISGHTALYWYRQSLGQGLEFLIYFQGNSAPDKSGLPSDRFSAERTGGSVSTLTIQRTQQEDSAVYLCASSLEGLAGAYEQYFGPGTRLTVT.